This T cell receptor (beta chain) was identified in a study of response to subunit inactivated influenza vaccine. Termini included, the CDR3 measures 14 amino acids. CDR1 and CDR2 (germline): DFQATT, SNEGSKA (reference sequence). A single record per CDR3 protein comes from TCRdb applying MiXCR to the RT-PCR reads. The sample has 500,000 to 600,000 distinct CDR3 sequences, around 10% seen once. This clonotype was detected only a few times. It is unclear where the CDR3 begins or ends on the DNA, so no DNA is shown, and the CDR3 is as TCRdb lists it. The same specimen was also included in a second study, on T cells expressing NK-cell markers. This second study says: Production of TCR beta cDNA relied on 5'RACE template switching with UMIs. According to the study, TCR beta repertoires originated from sorted CD3+CD56+NKG2C+, CD3+CD56+NKG2C- and CD3+CD56-NKG2C+ T cells. Sorting of alpha-beta TCR T cells alone was achieved in several experiments with an anti-gamma-delta TCR antibody. Dominant NKG2C+ clonotypes in about six donors made up roughly 1.0-7.0% of CD8+ T cells. Expanded NKG2C+ T cell clones were not confirmed as HCMV-specific.

This clonotype was obtained from a man aged 50 to 59 who received an inactivated influenza vaccine. The J gene is TRBJ1-1, the V gene TRBV20-1. Sequenced material: PBMCs from blood, taken on the day of vaccination. The CDR3 region is CSARDFGEELEAFF.